Given below is one T cell receptor (beta chain) in context. This record belongs to a study of blood T cell repertoires in COVID-19. Study as a whole: Material from acute and convalescent COVID-19 was sourced from the United States, Italy and Spain.

Per the original methods: Reference gene primer amplification in the assay estimated nucleated cell counts. Only in-frame clones appear in the TCRdb table, and some are missing; sequencing was by immunoSEQ multiplex PCR. V and J calls plus clone size are reproduced from that table; the DNA served to infer D and trimming. Of 250,000 or so clones in the sample, approximately 80% were seen once. The receptor's source is a woman in her seventies with acute or convalescent COVID-19. The specimen sequenced was peripheral blood.

Written as DNA, the CDR3 is TGTGCCAGCAGCCTCCCAGGGGCCCACACTGAAGCTTTCTTT. This gives the protein CASSLPGAHTEAFF. The chain uses TRBV3-1 (or the pseudogene TRBV3-2) and TRBJ1-1, with D possibly matching TRBD1 (6 bases). In germline, CDR1 is LGHDT, CDR2 YNNKEL (reference sequence). V lost 4 bases, J lost 3 bases, and 12 bases lay in between. CDR3 length: 14 residues.